Shown below are 12 T cell receptor beta chains from a single sample sequenced in a study. A single record per CDR3 protein comes from TCRdb applying MiXCR to the 5' RACE reads. The sample shows about 6,600 distinct CDR3 sequences, roughly three fifths of them seen only once. Sequencing was carried out using tumor-infiltrating memory CD4+ T cells sorted from the breast tumor. Subset specified: memory CD4+ T cells, CD4+CD45RO+CD25-. All receptors derive from a female donor with breast cancer.

The chain is built from TRBV5-6 and TRBJ1-1; tentatively, D is TRBD1 (5 bases). The germline V and J ends were trimmed by 6 bases and 0 bases, with 9 bases remaining between them. The CDR3 has 13 amino acids. Germline CDR1 SGHDT, CDR2 YYEEEE. DNA of the CDR3: TGTGCCAGCATGGGGCAGTTGAACACTGAAGCTTTCTTT. Translation gives CASMGQLNTEAFF.

About this clonotype itself: At one end, the junction sequence differs from germline, possibly due to a read error. This chain uses TRBV10-3 with TRBJ2-7; D may correspond to TRBD1 or TRBD2 (5 bases each). CDR3 length equals 14 residues. Germline V gene sequence: CDR1 ENHRY, CDR2 SYGVKD. The CDR3: CAISESGVSCEQYF. The DNA for the CDR3 is TGTGCCATCAGTGAGTCGGGGGTCTCCTGCGAGCAGTACTTC.

In the case of this clonotype: One junction end does not reproduce the germline sequence, and a read error may be involved. The chain uses TRBV20-1 and TRBJ2-1, with a tentative D call TRBD2 (5 bases). In germline, CDR1 is DFQATT, CDR2 SNEGSKA (reference sequence). The CDR3 consists of 13 residues. The CDR3 loop is CSARSASSNGQFF. The DNA for the CDR3 is TGCAGTGCTAGATCGGCTAGCAGCAATGGGCAGTTCTTC.

This chain links TRBV3-1 with TRBJ1-6, with D uncertain. Germline CDR1 LGHDT, CDR2 YNNKEL (reference sequence). The length of the CDR3 is 16 residues. V was shortened by 1 base and J by 8 bases, with 15 bases between the two germline ends. As DNA, the CDR3 is TGTGCCAGCAGCCAAGGGGTAGGAGGGATATATTCACCCCTCCACTTT. It is translated as CASSQGVGGIYSPLHF.

The chain recombines TRBV5-1 with TRBJ2-3; D is perhaps TRBD2 (5 bases). The V gene's germline CDR1 is SGHRS and CDR2 YFSETQ. V was cut by 0 bases and J by 4 bases, with 9 bases left in between. CDR3 size: 14 residues. This chain's CDR3 is CASSLGPRADTQYF. For the CDR3, the DNA is TGCGCCAGCAGCTTGGGACCGAGGGCAGATACGCAGTATTTT.

The genes are TRBV12-3 or TRBV12-4 and TRBJ2-3; weak D call: TRBD2 (6 bases). This CDR3 has 14 residues. V was pared by 5 bases and J by 4 bases, with 13 bases between. In DNA form, the CDR3 reads TGTGCCAGCAGTGATAGCGGAAGCGCAGATACGCAGTATTTT. It translates to CASSDSGSADTQYF.

The gene calls are TRBV20-1 and TRBJ1-2; 8 positions match TRBD1. The CDR3 extends over 13 amino acids. Germline V gives CDR1 DFQATT, CDR2 SNEGSKA (reference sequence). V lost 3 bases to trimming and J lost 10 bases; unmatched junction nucleotides: 10. The CDR3 coding sequence is TGCAGTGCTAGGCAGGGGGCAATCCCTGACTACACCTTC. Translating it yields CSARQGAIPDYTF.

The chain couples TRBV10-3 to TRBJ1-5, with a tentative D call TRBD1 (6 bases). Germline values: CDR1 ENHRY, CDR2 SYGVKD. Between the trimmed V and J ends, which lost 3 bases and 5 bases, there was a span of 11 bases. The CDR3 spans 14 residues. The chain's CDR3 is CAISDGGHDQPQHF. The CDR3, as DNA: TGTGCCATCAGTGATGGGGGGCACGATCAGCCCCAGCATTTT.

This clonotype is a singleton in its sample. A junction end diverges from the germline sequence, so it may reflect a read error. The chain carries TRBV11-2 and TRBJ2-1, with D possibly matching TRBD1 (6 bases). Germline assignment: CDR1 SGHAT and CDR2 FQNNGV. This CDR3 has 15 amino acids. The CDR3 nucleotides are TGTGCCAGCAGTGTTAGGGGGACAATCTACAATGAGCGGTTCTTC. This sequence encodes CASSVRGTIYNERFF.

The chain uses TRBV28 and TRBJ2-7; TRBD1 might be the D (6 bases). Germline V gives CDR1 MDHEN, CDR2 SYDVKM. The germline V and J ends were trimmed by 3 bases and 5 bases, with 14 bases remaining between them. CDR3 length: 14 amino acids. The CDR3 nucleotides read TGTGCCAGCAGTTTGGGGCAGGGGTTCCACGAGCAGTACTTC. Protein: CASSLGQGFHEQYF.

The chain uses TRBV5-1 and TRBJ2-3; 11 positions agree with TRBD2. The CDR3 extends over 15 amino acids. Trimming cost V 3 bases and J 6 bases; bases outside gene matches: 6. The germline gives CDR1 SGHRS, CDR2 YFSETQ. The CDR3 DNA reads TGCGCCAGCAGCTCCGGGACTAGCGGCAACGATACGCAGTATTTT. Translating it yields CASSSGTSGNDTQYF. Complete variable domain (other parts from reference TRBV5-1 and TRBJ2-3): KAGVTQTPRYLIKTRGQQVTLSCSPISGHRSVSWYQQTPGQGLQFLFEYFSETQRNKGNFPGRFSGRQFSNSRSEMNVSTLELGDSALYLCASSSGTSGNDTQYFGPGTRLTVL.

Concerning this clonotype itself: Germline and junction disagree at one end, which may indicate a read error. The rearrangement joins TRBV7-9 to TRBJ2-7, with D possibly matching TRBD2 (5 bases). The germline CDR1 and CDR2 sequences are SEHNR and FQNEAQ (reference sequence). The CDR3 sequence is 15 residues long. In DNA form, the CDR3 reads TGCGCCAGCAGCCAAGGACTGGAACACACCTACGAGCAGTACTTC. This codes for CASSQGLEHTYEQYF. The variable domain in full, completed from reference TRBV7-9 and TRBJ2-7, reads DTGVSQNPRHKITKRGQNVTFRCDPISEHNRLYWYRQTLGQGPEFLTYFQNEAQLEKSRLLSDRFSAERPKGSFSTLEIQRTEQGDSAMYLCASSQGLEHTYEQYFGPGTRLTVT.